The entry that follows covers one T cell receptor beta chain sequence. What it binds is not known. TCRdb processed the RT-PCR reads anew with MiXCR; each CDR3 protein has one entry. The profile shows approximately 500,000 distinct CDR3 sequences, approximately 14% of them singletons. The source of the sample is a study of response to subunit inactivated influenza vaccine. Whole-study findings and limits: With each seasonal influenza vaccination, the authors suggested, few new T cells are recruited.

Germline CDR1 reads DFQATT; CDR2 reads SNEGSKA (reference sequence). The V and J ends lost 2 bases and 6 bases respectively, with 11 bases between them. CDR3 length equals 13 residues. The chain has TRBV20-1 and TRBJ2-1; tentative D call: TRBD1 (5 bases). The origin of this receptor is a man aged 50 to 59 who received an inactivated influenza vaccine. The starting material was PBMCs from blood, obtained 11 to 12 days after vaccination. Here the CDR3 DNA reads TGCAGTGCTAGACCCGGACAAGCCAATGAGCAGTTCTTC. Translating it yields CSARPGQANEQFF.